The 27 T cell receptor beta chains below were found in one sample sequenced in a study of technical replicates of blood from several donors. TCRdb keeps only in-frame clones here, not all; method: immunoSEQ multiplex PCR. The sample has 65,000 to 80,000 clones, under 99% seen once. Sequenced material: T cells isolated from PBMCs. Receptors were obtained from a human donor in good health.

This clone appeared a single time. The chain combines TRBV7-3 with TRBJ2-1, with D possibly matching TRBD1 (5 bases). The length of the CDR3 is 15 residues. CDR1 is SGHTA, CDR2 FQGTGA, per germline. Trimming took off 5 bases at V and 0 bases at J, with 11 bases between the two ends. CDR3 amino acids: CASSPNRLSYNEQFF. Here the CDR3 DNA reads TGTGCCAGCAGCCCAAACAGGCTCTCCTACAATGAGCAGTTCTTC.

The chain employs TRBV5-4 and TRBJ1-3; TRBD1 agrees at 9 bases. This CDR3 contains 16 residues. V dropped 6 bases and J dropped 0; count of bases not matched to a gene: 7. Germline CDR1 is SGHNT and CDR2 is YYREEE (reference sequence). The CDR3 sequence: CASTRTGAYSGNTIYF. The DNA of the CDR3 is TGTGCCAGCACCCGGACAGGGGCGTACTCTGGAAACACCATATATTTT.

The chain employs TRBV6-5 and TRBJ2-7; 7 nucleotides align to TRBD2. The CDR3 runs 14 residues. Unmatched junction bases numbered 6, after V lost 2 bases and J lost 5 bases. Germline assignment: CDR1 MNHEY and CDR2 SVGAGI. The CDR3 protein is CASSYEGGPNEQYF. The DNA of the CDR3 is TGTGCCAGCAGTTACGAGGGAGGGCCCAACGAGCAGTACTTC.

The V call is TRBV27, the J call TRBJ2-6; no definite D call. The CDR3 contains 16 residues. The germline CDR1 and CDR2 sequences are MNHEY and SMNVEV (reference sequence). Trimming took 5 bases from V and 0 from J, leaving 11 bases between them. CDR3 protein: CASSTRRFSGANVLTF. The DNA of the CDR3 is TGTGCCAGCAGTACCCGCAGGTTCTCTGGGGCCAACGTCCTGACTTTC.

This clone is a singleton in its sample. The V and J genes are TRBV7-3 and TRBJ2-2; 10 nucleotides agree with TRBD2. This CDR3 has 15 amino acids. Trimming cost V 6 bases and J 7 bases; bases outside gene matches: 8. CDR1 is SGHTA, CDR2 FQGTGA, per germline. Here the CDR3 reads CASSILAGADGELFF. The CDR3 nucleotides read TGTGCCAGCAGTATTCTAGCGGGAGCGGACGGGGAGCTGTTTTTT.

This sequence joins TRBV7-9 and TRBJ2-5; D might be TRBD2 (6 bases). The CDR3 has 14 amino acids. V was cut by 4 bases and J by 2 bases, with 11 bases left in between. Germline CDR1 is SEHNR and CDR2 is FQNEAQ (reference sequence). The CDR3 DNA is TGTGCCAGCAGCTCCCCGGGACTGCAAGAGACCCAGTACTTC. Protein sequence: CASSSPGLQETQYF. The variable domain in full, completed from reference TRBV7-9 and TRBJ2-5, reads DTGVSQNPRHKITKRGQNVTFRCDPISEHNRLYWYRQTLGQGPEFLTYFQNEAQLEKSRLLSDRFSAERPKGSFSTLEIQRTEQGDSAMYLCASSSPGLQETQYFGPGTRLLVL.

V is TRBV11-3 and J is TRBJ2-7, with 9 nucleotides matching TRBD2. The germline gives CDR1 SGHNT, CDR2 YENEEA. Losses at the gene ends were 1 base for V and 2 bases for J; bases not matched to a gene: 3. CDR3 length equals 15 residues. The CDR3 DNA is TGTGCCAGCAGCTTAGTTGCGGGAGGGACCTACGAGCAGTACTTC. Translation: CASSLVAGGTYEQYF. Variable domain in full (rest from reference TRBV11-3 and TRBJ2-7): EAGVVQSPRYKIIEKKQPVAFWCNPISGHNTLYWYLQNLGQGPELLIRYENEEAVDDSQLPKDRFSAERLKGVDSTLKIQPAELGDSAVYLCASSLVAGGTYEQYFGPGTRLTVT.

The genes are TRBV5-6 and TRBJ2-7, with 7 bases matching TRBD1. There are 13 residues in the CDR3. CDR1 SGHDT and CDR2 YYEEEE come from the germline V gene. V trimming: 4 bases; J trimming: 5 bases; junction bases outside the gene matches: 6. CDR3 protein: CASSQGQADEQYF. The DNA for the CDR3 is TGTGCCAGCAGCCAAGGACAGGCCGACGAGCAGTACTTC.

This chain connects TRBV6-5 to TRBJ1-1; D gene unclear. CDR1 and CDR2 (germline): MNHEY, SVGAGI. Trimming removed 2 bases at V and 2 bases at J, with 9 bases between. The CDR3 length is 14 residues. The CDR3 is CASSYGPGNTEAFF. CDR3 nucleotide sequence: TGTGCCAGCAGTTACGGGCCAGGAAACACTGAAGCTTTCTTT.

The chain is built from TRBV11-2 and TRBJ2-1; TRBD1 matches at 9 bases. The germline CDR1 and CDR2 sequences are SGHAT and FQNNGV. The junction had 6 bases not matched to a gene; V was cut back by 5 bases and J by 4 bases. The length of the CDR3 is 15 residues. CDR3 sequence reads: CASSQGTGRYNEQFF. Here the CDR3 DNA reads TGTGCCAGCAGCCAAGGGACAGGGAGGTACAATGAGCAGTTCTTC.

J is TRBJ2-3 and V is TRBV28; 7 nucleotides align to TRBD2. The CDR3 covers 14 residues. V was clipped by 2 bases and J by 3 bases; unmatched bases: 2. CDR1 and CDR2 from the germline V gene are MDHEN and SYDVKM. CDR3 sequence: CASSLQRDTDTQYF. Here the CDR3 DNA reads TGTGCCAGCAGTTTACAGCGGGATACAGATACGCAGTATTTT.

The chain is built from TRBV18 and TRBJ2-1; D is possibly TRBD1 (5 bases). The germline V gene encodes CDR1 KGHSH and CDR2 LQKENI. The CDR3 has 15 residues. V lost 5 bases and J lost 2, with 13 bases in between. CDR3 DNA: TGTGCCAGCTCAACGGGCATGACAGCCTACAATGAGCAGTTCTTC. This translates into CASSTGMTAYNEQFF.

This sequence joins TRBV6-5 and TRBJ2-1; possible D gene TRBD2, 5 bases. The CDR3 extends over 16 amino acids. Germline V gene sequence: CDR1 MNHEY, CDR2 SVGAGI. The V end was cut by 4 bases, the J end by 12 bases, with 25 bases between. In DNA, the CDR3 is TGTGCCAGCAGTTCCCTGCCTCTGTCTCCCCAAGAGGGGCAGTTCTTC. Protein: CASSSLPLSPQEGQFF.

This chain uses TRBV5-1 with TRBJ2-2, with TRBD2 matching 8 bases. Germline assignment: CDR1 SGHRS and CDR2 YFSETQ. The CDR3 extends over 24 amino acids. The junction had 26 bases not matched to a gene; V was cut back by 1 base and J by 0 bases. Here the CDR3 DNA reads TGCGCCAGCAGCTTGACGTCCGGGGGCTGGAGCGGGAGTAACAAAAAGTCGAACACCGGGGAGCTGTTTTTT. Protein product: CASSLTSGGWSGSNKKSNTGELFF.

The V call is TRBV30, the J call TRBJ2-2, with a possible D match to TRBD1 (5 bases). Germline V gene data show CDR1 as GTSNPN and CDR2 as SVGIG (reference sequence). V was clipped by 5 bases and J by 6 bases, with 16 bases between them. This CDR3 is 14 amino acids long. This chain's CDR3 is CAWGPRGQSGELFF. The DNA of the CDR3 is TGTGCCTGGGGTCCAAGGGGTCAATCCGGGGAGCTGTTTTTT.

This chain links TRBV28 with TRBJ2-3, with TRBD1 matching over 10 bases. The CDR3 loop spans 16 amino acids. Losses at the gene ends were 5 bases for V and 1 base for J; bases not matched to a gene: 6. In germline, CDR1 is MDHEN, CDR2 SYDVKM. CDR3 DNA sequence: TGTGCCAGCAGTGCAGCCGGGACAGGGGGCACAGATACGCAGTATTTT. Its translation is CASSAAGTGGTDTQYF.

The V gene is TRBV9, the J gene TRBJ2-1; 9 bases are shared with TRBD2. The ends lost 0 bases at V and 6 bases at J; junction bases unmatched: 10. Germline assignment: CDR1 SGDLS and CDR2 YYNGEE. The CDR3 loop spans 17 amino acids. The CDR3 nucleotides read TGTGCCAGCAGCGTAGAGGGAGCTAGCGGGATTTTCAATGAGCAGTTCTTC. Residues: CASSVEGASGIFNEQFF.

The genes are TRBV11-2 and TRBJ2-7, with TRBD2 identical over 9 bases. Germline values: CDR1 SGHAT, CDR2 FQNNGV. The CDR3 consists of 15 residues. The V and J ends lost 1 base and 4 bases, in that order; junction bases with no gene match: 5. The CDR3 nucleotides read TGTGCCAGCAGCTTAGTAATAGCGGGAGAGTACGAGCAGTACTTC. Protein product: CASSLVIAGEYEQYF.

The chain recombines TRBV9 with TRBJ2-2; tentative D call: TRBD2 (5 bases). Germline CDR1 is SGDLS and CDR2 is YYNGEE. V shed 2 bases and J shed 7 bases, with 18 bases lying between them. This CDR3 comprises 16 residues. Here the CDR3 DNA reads TGTGCCAGCAGCGTTTATTTTGGGCTAGGGAGCGGGGAGCTGTTTTTT. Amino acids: CASSVYFGLGSGELFF.

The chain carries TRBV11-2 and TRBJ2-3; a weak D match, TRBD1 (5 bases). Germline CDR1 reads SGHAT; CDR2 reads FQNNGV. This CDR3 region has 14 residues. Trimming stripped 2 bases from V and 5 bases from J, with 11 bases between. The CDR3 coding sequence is TGTGCCAGCAGCTTACCAGGGATGGGAGATACGCAGTATTTT. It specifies CASSLPGMGDTQYF.

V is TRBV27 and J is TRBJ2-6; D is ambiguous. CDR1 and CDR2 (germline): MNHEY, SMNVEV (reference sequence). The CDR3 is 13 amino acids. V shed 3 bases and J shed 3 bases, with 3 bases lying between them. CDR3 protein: CASSFSGANVLTF. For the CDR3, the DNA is TGTGCCAGCAGTTTTAGTGGGGCCAACGTCCTGACTTTC.

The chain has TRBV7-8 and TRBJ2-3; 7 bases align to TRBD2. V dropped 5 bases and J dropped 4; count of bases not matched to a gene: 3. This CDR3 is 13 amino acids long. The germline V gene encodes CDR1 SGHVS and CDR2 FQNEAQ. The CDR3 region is CASSETSSDTQYF. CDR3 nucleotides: TGTGCCAGCAGCGAGACTAGCTCAGATACGCAGTATTTT.

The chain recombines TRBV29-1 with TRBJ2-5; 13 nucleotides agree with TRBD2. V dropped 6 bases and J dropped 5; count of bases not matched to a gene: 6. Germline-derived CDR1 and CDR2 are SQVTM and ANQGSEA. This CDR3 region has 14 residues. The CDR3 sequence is CSVRTSGSGETQYF. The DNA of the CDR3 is TGCAGCGTCCGGACTAGCGGGAGCGGGGAGACCCAGTACTTC.

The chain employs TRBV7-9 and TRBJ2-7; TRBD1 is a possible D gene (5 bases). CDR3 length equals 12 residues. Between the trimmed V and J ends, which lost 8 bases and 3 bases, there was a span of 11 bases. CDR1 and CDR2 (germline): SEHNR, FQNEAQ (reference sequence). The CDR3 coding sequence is TGTGCCAGCGCCCTCCAGGGCTACGAGCAGTACTTC. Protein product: CASALQGYEQYF.

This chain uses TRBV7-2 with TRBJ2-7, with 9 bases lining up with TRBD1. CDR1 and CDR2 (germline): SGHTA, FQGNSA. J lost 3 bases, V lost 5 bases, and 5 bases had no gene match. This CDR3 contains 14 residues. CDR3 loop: CASSPTGGLYEQYF. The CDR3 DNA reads TGTGCCAGCAGCCCAACAGGGGGCCTCTACGAGCAGTACTTC.

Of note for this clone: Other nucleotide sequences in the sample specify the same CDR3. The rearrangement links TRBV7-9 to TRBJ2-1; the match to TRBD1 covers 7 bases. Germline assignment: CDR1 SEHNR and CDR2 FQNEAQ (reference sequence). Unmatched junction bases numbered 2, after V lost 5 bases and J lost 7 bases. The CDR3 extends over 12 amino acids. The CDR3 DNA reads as TGTGCCAGCAGCCCGGACAGGAATGAGCAGTTCTTC. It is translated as CASSPDRNEQFF.

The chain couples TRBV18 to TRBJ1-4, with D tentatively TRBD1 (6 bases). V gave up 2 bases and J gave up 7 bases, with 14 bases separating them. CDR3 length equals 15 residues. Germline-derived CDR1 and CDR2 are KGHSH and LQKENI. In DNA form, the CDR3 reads TGTGCCAGCTCACCAGCTGAAGGGGGAACTGAAAAACTGTTTTTT. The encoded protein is CASSPAEGGTEKLFF.